The TCR beta chain described here comes from a study of shared clonotypes between healthy human individuals. TCRdb keeps only in-frame clones here, not all; method: immunoSEQ multiplex PCR. In the table there are some 1 million clones, about 75% of which are singletons. Trimming removed 4 bases from V and 7 bases from J; junction bases left unmatched: 9. The CDR3 sequence is 16 residues long. Germline CDR1 is SGHNT and CDR2 is YYREEE (reference sequence). This clone was seen only a few times. This TCR derives from a man between 18 and 29 years old in good health. The sequencing input was memory CD4+ T cells sorted from blood. Indicated subset: CD45RA-negative fraction. V gene TRBV5-4 combines with J gene TRBJ1-6; 9 bases match TRBD1. The CDR3 region is CASSPGQGSSNSPLHF. CDR3 DNA sequence: TGTGCCAGCAGCCCGGGACAGGGAAGTTCGAATTCACCCCTCCACTTT.